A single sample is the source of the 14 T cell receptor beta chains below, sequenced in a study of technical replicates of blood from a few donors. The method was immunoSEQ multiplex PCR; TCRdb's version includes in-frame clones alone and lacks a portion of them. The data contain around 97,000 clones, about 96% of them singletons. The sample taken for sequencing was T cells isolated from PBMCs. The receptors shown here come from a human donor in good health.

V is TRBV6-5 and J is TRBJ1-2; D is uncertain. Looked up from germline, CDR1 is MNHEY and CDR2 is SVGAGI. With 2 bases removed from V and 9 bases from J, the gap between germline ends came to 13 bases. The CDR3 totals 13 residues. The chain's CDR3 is CASSYLGGSSYTF. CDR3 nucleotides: TGTGCCAGCAGTTACCTAGGAGGGTCTAGCTACACCTTC.

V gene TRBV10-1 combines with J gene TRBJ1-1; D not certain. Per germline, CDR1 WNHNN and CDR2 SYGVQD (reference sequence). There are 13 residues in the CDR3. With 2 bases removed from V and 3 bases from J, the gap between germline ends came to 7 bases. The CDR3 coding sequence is TGCGCCAGCAGTGAGAACAGAGACACTGAAGCTTTCTTT. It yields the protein CASSENRDTEAFF.

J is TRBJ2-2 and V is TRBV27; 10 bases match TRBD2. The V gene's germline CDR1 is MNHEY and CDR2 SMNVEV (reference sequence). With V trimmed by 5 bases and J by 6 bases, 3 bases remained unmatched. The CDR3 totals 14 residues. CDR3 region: CASSNLAGAGELFF. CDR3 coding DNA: TGTGCCAGCAGTAATCTAGCGGGAGCCGGGGAGCTGTTTTTT.

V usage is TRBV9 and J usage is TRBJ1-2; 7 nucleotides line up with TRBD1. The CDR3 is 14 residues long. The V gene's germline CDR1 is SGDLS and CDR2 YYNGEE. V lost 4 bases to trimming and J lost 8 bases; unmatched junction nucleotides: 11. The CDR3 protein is CASSLPGTGDGYTF. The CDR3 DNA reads TGTGCCAGCAGCCTCCCGGGAACAGGGGACGGCTACACCTTC.

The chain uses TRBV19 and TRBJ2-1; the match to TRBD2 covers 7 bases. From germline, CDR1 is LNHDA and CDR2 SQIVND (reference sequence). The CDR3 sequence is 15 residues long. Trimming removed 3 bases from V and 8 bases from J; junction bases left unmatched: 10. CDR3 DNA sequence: TGTGCCAGTAGTATCATCGGACTAGTTATTCATGAGCAGTTCTTC. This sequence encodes CASSIIGLVIHEQFF.

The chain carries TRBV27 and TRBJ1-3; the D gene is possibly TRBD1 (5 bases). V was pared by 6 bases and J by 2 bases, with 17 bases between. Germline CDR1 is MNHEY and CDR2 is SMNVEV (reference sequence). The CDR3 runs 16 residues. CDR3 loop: CASSHSTWGAGNTIYF. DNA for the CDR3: TGTGCCAGCAGCCACTCGACTTGGGGGGCTGGAAACACCATATATTTT.

CDR3: CASSWTSDRSYEQYF. The CDR3 nucleotides are TGTGCCAGCAGCTGGACCTCGGACAGATCCTACGAGCAGTACTTC. V is TRBV6-5 and J is TRBJ2-7; D is perhaps TRBD1 (6 bases). The CDR3 runs 15 residues. Per germline, CDR1 MNHEY and CDR2 SVGAGI. Trimming stripped 6 bases from V and 1 base from J, with 16 bases between.

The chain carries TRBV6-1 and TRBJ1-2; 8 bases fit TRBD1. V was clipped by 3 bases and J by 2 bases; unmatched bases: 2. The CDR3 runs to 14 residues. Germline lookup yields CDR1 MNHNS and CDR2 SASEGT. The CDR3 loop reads CASSETGVNYGYTF. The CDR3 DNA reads TGTGCCAGCAGTGAGACAGGGGTCAACTATGGCTACACCTTC.

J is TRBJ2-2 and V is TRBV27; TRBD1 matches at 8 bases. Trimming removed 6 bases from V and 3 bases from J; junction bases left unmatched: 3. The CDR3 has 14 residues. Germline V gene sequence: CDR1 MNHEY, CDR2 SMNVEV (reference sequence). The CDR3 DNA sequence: TGTGCCAGCAGAACAGGGGGATACACCGGGGAGCTGTTTTTT. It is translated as CASRTGGYTGELFF.

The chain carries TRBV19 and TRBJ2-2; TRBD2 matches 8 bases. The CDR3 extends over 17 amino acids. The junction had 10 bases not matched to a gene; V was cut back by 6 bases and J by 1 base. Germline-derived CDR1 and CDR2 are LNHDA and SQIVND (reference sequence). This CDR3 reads CASSRSSGGRNTGELFF. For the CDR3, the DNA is TGTGCCAGTAGCAGATCTTCGGGAGGGCGGAACACCGGGGAGCTGTTTTTT. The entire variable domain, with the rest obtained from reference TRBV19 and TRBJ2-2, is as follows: DGGITQSPKYLFRKEGQNVTLSCEQNLNHDAMYWYRQDPGQGLRLIYYSQIVNDFQKGDIAEGYSVSREKKESFPLTVTSAQKNPTAFYLCASSRSSGGRNTGELFFGEGSRLTVL.

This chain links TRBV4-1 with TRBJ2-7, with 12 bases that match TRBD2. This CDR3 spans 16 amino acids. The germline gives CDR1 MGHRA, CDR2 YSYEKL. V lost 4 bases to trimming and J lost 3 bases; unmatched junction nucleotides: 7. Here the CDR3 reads CASSPTSGSGIYEQYF. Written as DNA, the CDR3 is TGCGCCAGCAGCCCGACTAGCGGGAGTGGTATCTACGAGCAGTACTTC.

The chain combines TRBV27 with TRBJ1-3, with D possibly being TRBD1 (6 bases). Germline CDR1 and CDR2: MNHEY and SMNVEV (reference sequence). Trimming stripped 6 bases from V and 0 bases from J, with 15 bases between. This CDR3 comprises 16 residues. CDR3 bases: TGTGCCAGCAGGCCTAATGACAGGAGCTCTGGAAACACCATATATTTT. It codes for CASRPNDRSSGNTIYF.

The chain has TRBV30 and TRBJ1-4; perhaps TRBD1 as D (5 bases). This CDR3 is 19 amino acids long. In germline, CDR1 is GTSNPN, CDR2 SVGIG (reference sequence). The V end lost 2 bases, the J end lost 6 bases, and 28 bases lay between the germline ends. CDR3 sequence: CAWSPPTWLGDGGDEKLFF. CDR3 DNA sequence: TGTGCCTGGAGTCCCCCTACGTGGTTGGGGGACGGAGGGGATGAAAAACTGTTTTTT.

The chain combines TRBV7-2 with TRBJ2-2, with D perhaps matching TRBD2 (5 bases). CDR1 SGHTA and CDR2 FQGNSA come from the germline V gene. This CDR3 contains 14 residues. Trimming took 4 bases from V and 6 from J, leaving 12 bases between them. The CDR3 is CASSSRRRSGELFF. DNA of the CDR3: TGTGCCAGCAGCTCTAGAAGGAGGTCCGGGGAGCTGTTTTTT.